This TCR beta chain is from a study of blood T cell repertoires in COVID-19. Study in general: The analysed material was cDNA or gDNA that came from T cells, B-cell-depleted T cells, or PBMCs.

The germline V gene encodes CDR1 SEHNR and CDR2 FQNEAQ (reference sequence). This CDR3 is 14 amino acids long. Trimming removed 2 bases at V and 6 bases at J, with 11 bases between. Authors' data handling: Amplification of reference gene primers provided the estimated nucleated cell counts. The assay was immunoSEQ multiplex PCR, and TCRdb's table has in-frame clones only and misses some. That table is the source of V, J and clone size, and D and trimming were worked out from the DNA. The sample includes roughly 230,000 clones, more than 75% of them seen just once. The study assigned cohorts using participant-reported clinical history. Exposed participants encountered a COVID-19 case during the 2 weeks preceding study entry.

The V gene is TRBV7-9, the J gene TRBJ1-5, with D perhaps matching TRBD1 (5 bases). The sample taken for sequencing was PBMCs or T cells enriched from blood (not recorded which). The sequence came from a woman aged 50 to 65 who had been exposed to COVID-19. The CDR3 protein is CASSLKGRGQPQHF. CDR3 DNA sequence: TGTGCCAGCAGCTTAAAGGGTAGGGGTCAGCCCCAGCATTTT. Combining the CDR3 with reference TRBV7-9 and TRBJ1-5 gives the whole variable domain DTGVSQNPRHKITKRGQNVTFRCDPISEHNRLYWYRQTLGQGPEFLTYFQNEAQLEKSRLLSDRFSAERPKGSFSTLEIQRTEQGDSAMYLCASSLKGRGQPQHFGDGTRLSIL.